The T cell receptor beta chain under discussion was sequenced for a study of blood T cell repertoires in COVID-19. At the level of the study: PBMCs, B-cell-depleted T cells, or T cells were the source of the cDNA or gDNA that made up the material.

Sequencing used immunoSEQ multiplex PCR; TCRdb keeps in-frame clones, though not all of them. Here the sample spans about 120,000 clones, about 79% being singletons. V was cut by 1 base and J by 3 bases, with 7 bases left in between. This CDR3 contains 15 residues. Germline CDR1 reads LGHDT; CDR2 reads YNNKEL (reference sequence). The TCR originated in a man between 65 and 80 years old with acute or convalescent COVID-19. The sample consisted of peripheral blood. The chain carries TRBV3-1 (or the pseudogene TRBV3-2) and TRBJ1-6; tentatively, D is TRBD1 (5 bases). The DNA of the CDR3 is TGTGCCAGCAGCCAAGGACAGAACTATAATTCACCCCTCCACTTT. Translating it yields CASSQGQNYNSPLHF.